Presented here are 3 T cell receptor beta chains from one specimen sequenced in a study of OX40 agonist ivuxolimab in advanced cancers. Profiled with immunoSEQ multiplex PCR; TCRdb holds only in-frame clones, not every one. The data show about 89,000 clones, 90% to 95% seen once. Sequencing was performed on CD4+ or CD8+ T cells sorted from blood, taken in a trial of the OX40 agonist ivuxolimab. These receptors all stem from an adult with an advanced solid tumor such as melanoma, head and neck, liver or kidney cancer.

This clone occurred once. The CDR3 protein is CASSFHQGKIEAFF. DNA of the CDR3: TGTGCCAGCAGCTTTCATCAGGGTAAGATTGAAGCTTTCTTT. The chain carries TRBV7-8 and TRBJ1-1; D perhaps matches TRBD1 (5 bases). V was pared by 3 bases and J by 7 bases, with 15 bases between. Germline CDR1 SGHVS, CDR2 FQNEAQ. The CDR3 extends over 14 amino acids. Supplemented by reference TRBV7-8 and TRBJ1-1, the full variable domain reads GAGVSQSPRYKVAKRGQDVALRCDPISGHVSLFWYQQALGQGPEFLTYFQNEAQLDKSGLPSDRFFAERPEGSVSTLKIQRTQQEDSAVYLCASSFHQGKIEAFFGQGTRLTVV.

This chain links TRBV28 with TRBJ1-1; D may be TRBD1 (6 bases). This CDR3 comprises 14 residues. Trimming took off 3 bases at V and 5 bases at J, with 13 bases between the two ends. Germline V lookup: CDR1 MDHEN, CDR2 SYDVKM. The CDR3 loop reads CASSLLGAGTEAFF. CDR3 in DNA: TGTGCCAGCAGTTTGTTGGGGGCCGGGACTGAAGCTTTCTTT.

The rearrangement links TRBV18 to TRBJ1-2; D call uncertain. The CDR3 extends over 14 amino acids. Germline loops: CDR1 KGHSH, CDR2 LQKENI. Trimming removed 3 bases from V and 0 bases from J, with 8 bases in between. Written as DNA, the CDR3 is TGTGCCAGCTCACCGGACCGTTCTAACTATGGCTACACCTTC. It specifies CASSPDRSNYGYTF.